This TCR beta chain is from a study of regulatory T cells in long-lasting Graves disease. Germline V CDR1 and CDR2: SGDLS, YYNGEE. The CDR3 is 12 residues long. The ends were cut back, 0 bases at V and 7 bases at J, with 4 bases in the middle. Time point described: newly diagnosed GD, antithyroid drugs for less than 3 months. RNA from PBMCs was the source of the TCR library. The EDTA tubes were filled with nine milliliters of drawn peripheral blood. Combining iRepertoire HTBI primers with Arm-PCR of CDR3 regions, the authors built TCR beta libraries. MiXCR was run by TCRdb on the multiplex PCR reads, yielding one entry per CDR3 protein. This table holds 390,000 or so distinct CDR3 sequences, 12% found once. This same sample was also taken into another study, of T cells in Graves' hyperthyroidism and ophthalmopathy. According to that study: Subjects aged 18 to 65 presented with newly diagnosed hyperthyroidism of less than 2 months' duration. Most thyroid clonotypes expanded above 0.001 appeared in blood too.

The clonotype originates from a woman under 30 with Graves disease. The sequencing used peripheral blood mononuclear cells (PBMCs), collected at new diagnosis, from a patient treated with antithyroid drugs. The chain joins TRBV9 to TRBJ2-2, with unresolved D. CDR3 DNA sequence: TGTGCCAGCAGCGTAGTCAGCGGGGAGCTGTTTTTT. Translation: CASSVVSGELFF.